Listed below are T cell receptor beta chains from one sample, sequenced in a study of blood T cell repertoires in COVID-19. TCRdb's table, derived via immunoSEQ multiplex PCR, lists solely in-frame clones and lacks some. The repertoire holds a few hundred thousand clones, with roughly 86% as singletons. The sequenced sample consisted of peripheral blood. Receptors originate from a woman aged 50 to 65 with acute or convalescent COVID-19. Both conserved end residues are part of each CDR3. D genes are given only for firm matches. Size tells how often a clone was seen (once, few, many) or the class of an expanded clone, and some rows leave it out.

j_call v_call clone_size d_call cdr3_aa cdr3_nt
TRBJ2-1 TRBV5-1 - TRBD2 CASSFSGLAGGPRLYNEQFF TGCGCCAGCAGCTTTTCGGGACTAGCGGGAGGGCCGAGACTCTACAATGAGCAGTTCTTC
TRBJ1-1 TRBV27 - - CASSTHREGTEAFF TGTGCCAGCAGTACCCACAGGGAGGGCACTGAAGCTTTCTTT
TRBJ2-2 TRBV6-6 - - CASKFSGTGELFF TGTGCCAGCAAGTTTTCGGGCACCGGGGAGCTGTTTTTT
TRBJ2-1 TRBV29-1 - - CSVEGTKDEIF TGCAGCGTTGAAGGGACTAAAGACGAAATCTTC
TRBJ1-1 TRBV5-6 - TRBD1 CASSYLYRQGASGFTEAFF TGTGCCAGCAGCTATCTATACCGACAGGGGGCGAGTGGATTCACTGAAGCTTTCTTT
TRBJ1-1 TRBV14 - - CASSQDLSSNTEAFF TGTGCCAGCAGCCAAGATCTATCTTCGAACACTGAAGCTTTCTTT
TRBJ2-1 TRBV24-1 - TRBD2 CATMAGGPYNEQFF TGTGCCACGATGGCGGGAGGGCCGTACAATGAGCAGTTCTTC
TRBJ2-1 TRBV9 - - CASTRLSSRGNEQFF TGTGCCAGCACCCGCTTGAGCTCCCGGGGCAATGAGCAGTTCTTC
TRBJ2-1 TRBV28 - TRBD1 CASSRQGSSYNEQFF TGTGCCAGCAGCCGACAGGGTAGCTCCTACAATGAGCAGTTCTTC
TRBJ2-3 TRBV24-1 - TRBD2 CATSDPSSAGGLTDTQYF TGTGCCACCAGTGACCCGAGTTCAGCGGGAGGGCTCACAGATACGCAGTATTTT
TRBJ2-1 TRBV28 - TRBD2 CASSSRSGTSAFSYNEQFF TGTGCCAGCAGTTCTAGATCCGGGACTAGCGCCTTCTCCTACAATGAGCAGTTCTTC
TRBJ1-2 TRBV4-3 - - CASSQEAGRGYGYTF TGCGCCAGCAGCCAAGAGGCGGGGCGGGGCTATGGCTACACCTTC
TRBJ2-3 TRBV25-1 - - CASSILDTQYF TGTGCCAGCAGTATCTTAGATACGCAGTATTTT
TRBJ1-2 TRBV29-1 - - CSVGGGYGYTF TGCAGCGTTGGAGGGGGCTATGGCTACACCTTC
TRBJ2-7 TRBV29-1 - TRBD1 CSVEVVQGAGEQYF TGCAGCGTTGAAGTTGTGCAGGGGGCTGGGGAGCAGTACTTC
TRBJ2-7 TRBV4-1 - - CASSQAYPLSSSSTYEQYF TGCGCCAGCAGCCAAGCCTACCCGCTGAGTAGCTCTTCTACCTACGAGCAGTACTTC
TRBJ2-6 TRBV7-3 - - CAEVLPDSGANVLTF TGTGCCGAGGTCCTACCAGACTCTGGGGCCAACGTCCTGACTTTC
TRBJ1-3 TRBV7-2 - - CASSFGQTSGNTIYF TGTGCCAGCAGCTTTGGACAGACCTCTGGAAACACCATATATTTT
TRBJ2-1 TRBV14 - TRBD1 CASSATGGLRTSGSYNEQFF TGTGCCAGCAGCGCGACAGGGGGACTACGCACTTCAGGGTCCTACAATGAGCAGTTCTTC
TRBJ2-7 TRBV4-1 - TRBD1 CASSQASSGTGVRRGSYEQYF TGCGCCAGCAGCCAAGCCAGTAGCGGGACAGGGGTTCGGAGGGGGTCCTACGAGCAGTACTTC
TRBJ1-5 TRBV6-5 once - CASSYSPTDYNQPQHF TGTGCCAGCAGTTACTCCCCCACGGACTACAATCAGCCCCAGCATTTT
TRBJ2-1 TRBV27 - - CASSSPGTRLNNEQFF TGTGCCAGCAGTTCGCCGGGGACTCGTCTGAACAATGAGCAGTTCTTC
TRBJ2-1 TRBV3-1/TRBV3-2 - TRBD2 CASSQEPGTSGDNEQFF TGTGCCAGCAGCCAAGAACCCGGGACTAGCGGTGACAATGAGCAGTTCTTC
TRBJ1-1 TRBV5-1 once TRBD1 CASSLAEDRWGEAFF TGCGCCAGCAGCTTGGCCGAGGACAGGTGGGGTGAAGCTTTCTTT
TRBJ2-1 TRBV18 - - CASSSLTASVRNEQFF TGTGCCAGCTCCTCACTGACGGCTAGCGTCCGGAATGAGCAGTTCTTC
TRBJ2-3 TRBV7-9 - - CASSSRVSGTDTQYF TGTGCCAGCAGCTCCCGGGTTAGCGGCACAGATACGCAGTATTTT
TRBJ2-5 TRBV27 - TRBD2 CASSRYSGRTRETQYF TGTGCCAGCAGCCGCTATAGCGGGAGAACGAGAGAGACCCAGTACTTC
TRBJ1-3 TRBV27 - - CASSLSRREGNTIYF TGTGCCAGCAGTTTATCCCGAAGGGAGGGAAACACCATATATTTT
TRBJ2-4 TRBV3-1/TRBV3-2 - - CASSQAGIAKNIQYF TGTGCCAGCAGCCAAGCAGGTATAGCCAAAAACATTCAGTACTTC
TRBJ1-4 TRBV20-1 few - CSAVFNEKLFF TGCAGTGCTGTCTTTAATGAAAAACTGTTTTTT
TRBJ1-4 TRBV5-5 - TRBD1 CASSSGGTNEKLFF TGTGCCAGCAGCTCAGGGGGAACTAATGAAAAACTGTTTTTT
TRBJ2-1 TRBV3-1/TRBV3-2 - - CASSSTRAASSYNEQFF TGTGCCAGCAGCTCAACGAGGGCCGCGAGCTCCTACAATGAGCAGTTCTTC
TRBJ1-2 TRBV21-1 - - CASSKGTANGYTF TGTGCCAGCAGCAAAGGGACAGCGAATGGCTACACCTTC
TRBJ2-3 TRBV7-7 - - CASSLIQGSDTQYF TGTGCTAGCAGCTTAATCCAGGGGTCAGATACGCAGTATTTT
TRBJ2-5 TRBV10-3 - TRBD2 CAIRGTSRETQYF TGTGCCATCAGGGGGACTAGCAGGGAGACCCAGTACTTC
TRBJ2-1 TRBV9 - TRBD1 CASSVDRGSYNEQFF TGTGCCAGCAGCGTCGACAGGGGATCCTACAATGAGCAGTTCTTC
TRBJ1-4 TRBV14 - TRBD1 CASSQWGQGIEKLFF TGTGCCAGCAGCCAATGGGGACAGGGGATTGAAAAACTGTTTTTT
TRBJ1-1 TRBV21-1 - - CASRTRNTEAFF TGTGCCAGCAGAACAAGGAACACTGAAGCTTTCTTT
TRBJ2-7 TRBV5-6 - - CASSRAGQGHEQYF TGTGCCAGCAGCCGAGCGGGACAAGGACACGAGCAGTACTTC
TRBJ2-2 TRBV6-5 - - CASGGTGELFF TGTGCCAGCGGAGGCACCGGGGAGCTGTTTTTT
TRBJ2-7 TRBV5-4 - - CASSLGYSSYEQYF TGTGCCAGCAGCTTGGGTTACAGTTCCTACGAGCAGTACTTC
TRBJ2-6 TRBV18 - TRBD1 CASSPGFGQGAHWANVLTF TGTGCCAGCTCACCTGGATTTGGGCAGGGGGCGCACTGGGCCAACGTCCTGACTTTC
TRBJ1-3 TRBV4-2 few - CASSQDRTASGNTIYF TGTGCCAGCAGCCAAGATCGGACAGCCTCTGGAAACACCATATATTTT
TRBJ2-1 TRBV6-6 - - CASSYDSSSYNEQFF TGTGCCAGCAGTTACGACAGCAGCTCCTACAATGAGCAGTTCTTC
TRBJ1-2 TRBV5-1 - TRBD1 CASSTGQGDYTF TGCGCCAGCAGCACGGGACAGGGTGACTACACCTTC
TRBJ1-2 TRBV5-4 - TRBD1 CASRPGTANYGYTF TGTGCCAGCAGGCCTGGGACAGCTAACTATGGCTACACCTTC
TRBJ2-1 TRBV5-1 - - CASSLEGTSYNEQFF TGCGCCAGCAGCTTGGAGGGGACATCGTACAATGAGCAGTTCTTC
TRBJ1-4 TRBV7-9 few TRBD1 CASSHRRQGTNEKLFF TGTGCCAGCAGCCACCGCCGACAGGGCACTAATGAAAAACTGTTTTTT
TRBJ2-1 TRBV6-2/TRBV6-3 once - CASSYGYGVVDEQFF TGTGCCAGCAGTTATGGCTACGGGGTCGTCGATGAGCAGTTCTTC
TRBJ2-4 TRBV28 - - CASRSGGPKNIQYF TGTGCCAGCAGGTCAGGAGGGCCCAAAAACATTCAGTACTTC
TRBJ1-1 TRBV6-5 - TRBD1 CASRETGMNTEAFF TGTGCCAGCAGGGAGACAGGGATGAACACTGAAGCTTTCTTT
TRBJ2-2 TRBV24-1 - TRBD1 CATNNRGNTGELFF TGTGCCACCAATAACAGGGGCAACACCGGGGAGCTGTTTTTT
TRBJ2-7 TRBV9 - - CASSVEPGILSSYEQYF TGTGCCAGCAGCGTAGAGCCGGGAATACTTAGCTCCTACGAGCAGTACTTC
TRBJ2-1 TRBV7-6 - TRBD2 CASSQGLAGTNEQFF TGTGCCAGCAGCCAAGGACTAGCGGGAACGAATGAGCAGTTCTTC
TRBJ2-1 TRBV18 - - CASSPPLGGGGDNEQFF TGTGCCAGCTCACCACCGCTGGGGGGTGGCGGAGACAATGAGCAGTTCTTC
TRBJ1-1 TRBV29-1 once TRBD1 CSVVQGAGTEAFF TGCAGCGTTGTGCAGGGGGCCGGAACTGAAGCTTTCTTT
TRBJ2-4 TRBV18 - - CASSPRTRNIQYF TGTGCCAGCTCACCACGGACAAGAAACATTCAGTACTTC
TRBJ1-2 TRBV27 - TRBD1 CASSLSGTAPGGYTF TGTGCCAGCAGTTTATCTGGGACAGCACCTGGGGGCTACACCTTC
TRBJ2-1 TRBV7-2 - TRBD1 CASSFVQGIDEQFF TGTGCCAGCAGCTTCGTACAGGGGATAGATGAGCAGTTCTTC
TRBJ2-1 TRBV5-8 - TRBD2 CASSLRLATDEQFF TGTGCCAGCAGCTTGAGACTAGCTACGGATGAGCAGTTCTTC